One and the same sample provided the 6 T cell receptor beta chains below, sequenced in a study of CD8+ T cells in alopecia areata. Reverse transcription of extracted RNA yielded cDNA, which provided the sequencing template. Only in-frame clones appear in the TCRdb table, and some are missing; sequencing was by immunoSEQ multiplex PCR. The profile shows 180,000 or so clones, 58% of them singletons. Treatment indicated: oral pan-JAK inhibitor, 5-10 mg twice daily. Sequencing was performed on CD4+ T cells sorted from blood, taken at week 24, from a patient treated with tofacitinib. The receptors originated from a human donor with alopecia areata.

The J gene is TRBJ2-5, the V gene TRBV28, with D hard to call. V lost 6 bases and J lost 4, with 6 bases in between. CDR3 length: 11 residues. The germline V gene encodes CDR1 MDHEN and CDR2 SYDVKM. The CDR3 spells CASSRGETQYF. In DNA, the CDR3 is TGTGCCAGCAGCCGAGGAGAGACCCAGTACTTC.

The V gene is TRBV2, the J gene TRBJ2-7; 9 nucleotides agree with TRBD2. The CDR3 runs to 13 residues. J gave up 5 bases and V 6 bases, and 5 bases lay outside the gene matches. Germline lookup yields CDR1 SNHLY and CDR2 FYNNEI. CDR3 in amino acids: CASRGLAGDEQYF. DNA for the CDR3: TGTGCCAGCAGGGGACTAGCAGGGGACGAGCAGTACTTC.

This clone was detected a few times. The chain uses TRBV15 and TRBJ2-7; D not resolved. CDR3 length equals 13 residues. V gave up 0 bases and J gave up 4 bases, with 7 bases separating them. Germline values: CDR1 LNHNV, CDR2 YYDKDF (reference sequence). In DNA form, the CDR3 reads TGTGCCACCAGCAGAGATATCAGTTACGAGCAGTACTTC. It codes for CATSRDISYEQYF.

This chain uses TRBV9 with TRBJ2-1, with 8 bases lining up with TRBD2. Unmatched junction bases numbered 15, after V lost 4 bases and J lost 9 bases. The CDR3 has 16 amino acids. Germline-derived CDR1 and CDR2 are SGDLS and YYNGEE. Here the CDR3 reads CASSPLGGTSGPEQFF. DNA for the CDR3: TGTGCCAGCAGCCCCCTGGGAGGGACTAGTGGTCCTGAGCAGTTCTTC. The full variable domain, its missing parts supplied by reference TRBV9 and TRBJ2-1, is DSGVTQTPKHLITATGQRVTLRCSPRSGDLSVYWYQQSLDQGLQFLIQYYNGEERAKGNILERFSAQQFPDLHSELNLSSLELGDSALYFCASSPLGGTSGPEQFFGPGTRLTVL.

The chain links TRBV6-6 to TRBJ1-2; D is ambiguous. Germline CDR1 MNHNY, CDR2 SVGAGI (reference sequence). The CDR3 runs 16 residues. Trimming took off 5 bases at V and 3 bases at J, with 19 bases between the two ends. DNA of the CDR3: TGTGCCAGCAGTCCTCCTGTCCGGGGTGGAGACTATGGCTACACCTTC. It specifies CASSPPVRGGDYGYTF.

The J gene is TRBJ1-6, the V gene TRBV10-3, with a possible D match to TRBD1 (5 bases). V lost 0 bases, J lost 5 bases, and 8 bases lay in between. Per the germline V gene, CDR1 is ENHRY and CDR2 is SYGVKD. This CDR3 contains 15 residues. The CDR3 DNA reads as TGTGCCATCAGTGAGTCGAGGGGAAATAATTCACCCCTCCACTTT. It codes for CAISESRGNNSPLHF.